Listed here is a single T cell receptor (beta chain). The data derive from a study of T cell changes during pregnancy in multiple sclerosis. TCRdb's copy holds only in-frame clones and misses some; the assay was immunoSEQ multiplex PCR. In the table there are roughly 90,000 clones, 90% to 95% of which are singletons. This TCR derives from a female donor with multiple sclerosis, enrolled in a pregnancy study. The sample was peripheral blood, taken in the first trimester of pregnancy.

The CDR3 sequence: CASSHGFWRGLLGDTQYF. The CDR3, as DNA: TGCGCCAGCAGCCACGGGTTTTGGCGGGGGCTTTTAGGAGATACGCAGTATTTT. The V gene is TRBV4-1, the J gene TRBJ2-3, with D tentatively TRBD2 (7 bases). This CDR3 has 18 amino acids. Germline V lookup: CDR1 MGHRA, CDR2 YSYEKL. V was cut by 3 bases and J by 5 bases, with 24 bases left in between.